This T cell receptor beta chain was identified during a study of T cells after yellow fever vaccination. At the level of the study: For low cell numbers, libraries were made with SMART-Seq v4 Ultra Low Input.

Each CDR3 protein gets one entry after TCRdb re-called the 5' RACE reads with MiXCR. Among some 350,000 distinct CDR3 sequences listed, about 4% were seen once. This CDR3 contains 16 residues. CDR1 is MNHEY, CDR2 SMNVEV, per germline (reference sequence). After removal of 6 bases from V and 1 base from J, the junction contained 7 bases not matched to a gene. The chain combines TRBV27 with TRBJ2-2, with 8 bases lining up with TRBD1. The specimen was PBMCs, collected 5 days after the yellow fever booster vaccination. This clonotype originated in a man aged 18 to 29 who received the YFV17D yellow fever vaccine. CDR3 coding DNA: TGTGCCAGCAGACCTAGGACAGGGATGAACACCGGGGAGCTGTTTTTT. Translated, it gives CASRPRTGMNTGELFF.